Listed below are T cell receptor beta chains from one sample, sequenced in a study of OX40 agonist ivuxolimab in advanced cancers. Libraries were prepared by immunoSEQ multiplex PCR; TCRdb keeps only in-frame clonotypes and omits some of them. The table records 50,000 to 65,000 clones, 89% of them present only once. The sample in question was CD4+ or CD8+ T cells sorted from blood, obtained in a trial of the OX40 agonist ivuxolimab. The receptors were gathered from an adult with an advanced solid tumor such as melanoma, head and neck, liver or kidney cancer. CDR3s include the opening cysteine and the closing phenylalanine or tryptophan. The order of the fields is CDR3 protein, J gene, V gene, D gene. A D gene is named only where the DNA matches it firmly.

CDR3 protein: CASSEGGRAYEQYF; J gene: TRBJ2-7; V gene: TRBV9; D gene: -
CDR3 protein: CASRSDRRGPDTQYF; J gene: TRBJ2-3; V gene: TRBV6-1; D gene: -
CDR3 protein: CASSEWGFGELFF; J gene: TRBJ2-2; V gene: TRBV9; D gene: -
CDR3 protein: CASSSGTGGYEQYF; J gene: TRBJ2-7; V gene: TRBV7-3; D gene: TRBD2
CDR3 protein: CASSPWQSTNEKLFF; J gene: TRBJ1-4; V gene: TRBV19; D gene: -
CDR3 protein: CASSPRLLDTQYF; J gene: TRBJ2-3; V gene: TRBV28; D gene: -
CDR3 protein: CSVEPGPGGTDTQYF; J gene: TRBJ2-3; V gene: TRBV29-1; D gene: -
CDR3 protein: CAWSASLFYEQYF; J gene: TRBJ2-7; V gene: TRBV30; D gene: -
CDR3 protein: CASRSPGELFF; J gene: TRBJ2-2; V gene: TRBV10-2; D gene: -
CDR3 protein: CASSLGLAGHNEQFF; J gene: TRBJ2-1; V gene: TRBV5-6; D gene: TRBD2
CDR3 protein: CASSQAPYIQYF; J gene: TRBJ2-4; V gene: TRBV14; D gene: -
CDR3 protein: CAWSVGGRLAEAFF; J gene: TRBJ1-1; V gene: TRBV30; D gene: TRBD1
CDR3 protein: CASSYSSPNSGNTIYF; J gene: TRBJ1-3; V gene: TRBV27; D gene: -
CDR3 protein: CASSIGTAYPLHF; J gene: TRBJ1-6; V gene: TRBV5-1; D gene: TRBD1
CDR3 protein: CATQGTNEKLFF; J gene: TRBJ1-4; V gene: TRBV25-1; D gene: TRBD1
CDR3 protein: CASSLAGTYNEQFF; J gene: TRBJ2-1; V gene: TRBV27; D gene: -
CDR3 protein: CASSLTDATNEKLFF; J gene: TRBJ1-4; V gene: TRBV5-1; D gene: -
CDR3 protein: CASSLRGGKAGELFF; J gene: TRBJ2-2; V gene: TRBV7-2; D gene: TRBD2
CDR3 protein: CASSSSNEQYF; J gene: TRBJ2-7; V gene: TRBV7-8; D gene: -
CDR3 protein: CASRFRGQETQYF; J gene: TRBJ2-5; V gene: TRBV5-4; D gene: -
CDR3 protein: CASFSPGPQVSGELFF; J gene: TRBJ2-2; V gene: TRBV27; D gene: -
CDR3 protein: CSGQGSYEQYF; J gene: TRBJ2-7; V gene: TRBV20-1; D gene: TRBD1
CDR3 protein: CASSIAWGLGSYEQYF; J gene: TRBJ2-7; V gene: TRBV19; D gene: TRBD2
CDR3 protein: CASTTGAGQPQHF; J gene: TRBJ1-5; V gene: TRBV27; D gene: TRBD1
CDR3 protein: CASSHRPLTSYGYTF; J gene: TRBJ1-2; V gene: TRBV7-2; D gene: -